The clone carrying this T cell receptor beta chain was seen a handful of times. The TCR beta CDR3 region was amplified by multiplex PCR employing 32 V and 13 J primers. A single record per CDR3 protein comes from TCRdb applying MiXCR to the multiplex PCR reads. Among more than 10,000 distinct CDR3 sequences listed, around a fifth were seen once. Each sample used 550 to 650 ng of genomic DNA from bulk tumor tissue. From each primary tumor, several far-apart biopsies were obtained during surgery. Patients underwent curative surgery for untreated, newly diagnosed non-small cell lung cancer. The CDR3 is made up of 15 amino acids. Germline V gene sequence: CDR1 SQVTM, CDR2 ANQGSEA. V was cut by 0 bases and J by 2 bases, with 13 bases left in between. This record comes from a study of immune heterogeneity within non-small cell lung tumors.

This clonotype originated in a man aged 55 to 70 with non-small cell lung cancer. J is TRBJ1-1 and V is TRBV29-1; D unclear. Sequenced material: lung tumor tissue. CDR3 residues: CSVEDLTIRNTEAFF. CDR3 sequence (DNA): TGCAGCGTTGAAGATTTAACGATACGAAACACTGAAGCTTTCTTT. The full variable domain, completed using reference TRBV29-1 and TRBJ1-1, is SAVISQKPSRDICQRGTSLTIQCQVDSQVTMMFWYRQQPGQSLTLIATANQGSEATYESGFVIDKFPISRPNLTFSTLTVSNMSPEDSSIYLCSVEDLTIRNTEAFFGQGTRLTVV.